Included here is one TCR beta chain sequence, with context. This PCR relied on a set of 60 Vbeta primers and 13 Jbeta primers. Generated by immunoSEQ multiplex PCR, the TCRdb table keeps only in-frame clones and is missing some. The sample holds more than 85,000 clones, around 70% seen once. Germline V gene sequence: CDR1 KGHSH, CDR2 LQKENI. The V gene end was trimmed by 6 bases and the J gene end by 0 bases; junction bases not matched to a gene: 13. This CDR3 has 18 amino acids. The entry originates in a study of cytomegalovirus exposure and HLA in healthy donors. The chain couples TRBV18 to TRBJ1-3; 8 bases map to TRBD1. This TCR was sampled from a man aged 25 to 40 in good health and CMV-seronegative. The sample comprised PBMCs. In DNA form, the CDR3 reads TGTGCCAGCTCTCCTATTGGGACAGGACGTCTCTCTGGAAACACCATATATTTT. Its protein product is CASSPIGTGRLSGNTIYF.